This record concerns one T cell receptor beta chain sequence. This record comes from a study of blood T cell repertoires in COVID-19. The germline CDR1 and CDR2 sequences are MRHNA and SNTAGT. The CDR3 is 13 residues long. V was pared by 5 bases and J by 5 bases, with 12 bases between. Clones were sequenced by immunoSEQ multiplex PCR, and TCRdb holds only the in-frame ones, with some missing. In the table there are 75,000 to 90,000 clones, around 85% of which are singletons. Sequenced material: peripheral blood. The chain employs TRBV6-4 and TRBJ1-2; TRBD1 might be the D (6 bases). The TCR comes from a man older than 75 with active or convalescent COVID-19. This chain's CDR3 is CASSPQTGYGYTF. The CDR3 DNA sequence: TGTGCCAGCAGTCCCCAAACAGGGTATGGCTACACCTTC.